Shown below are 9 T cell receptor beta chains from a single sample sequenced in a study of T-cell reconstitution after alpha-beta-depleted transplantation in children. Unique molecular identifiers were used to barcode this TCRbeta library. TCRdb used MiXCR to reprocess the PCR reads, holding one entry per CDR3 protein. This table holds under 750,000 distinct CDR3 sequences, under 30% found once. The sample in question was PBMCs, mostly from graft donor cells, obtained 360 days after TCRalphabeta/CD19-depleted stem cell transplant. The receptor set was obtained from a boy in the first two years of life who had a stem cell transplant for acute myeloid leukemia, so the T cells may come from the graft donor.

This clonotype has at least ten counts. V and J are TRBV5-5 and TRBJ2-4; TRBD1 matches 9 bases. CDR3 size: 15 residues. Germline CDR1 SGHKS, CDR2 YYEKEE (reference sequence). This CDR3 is CASQGAGVEGNIQYF. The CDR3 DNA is TGTGCTTCACAGGGGGCGGGGGTTGAGGGGAACATTCAGTACTTC.

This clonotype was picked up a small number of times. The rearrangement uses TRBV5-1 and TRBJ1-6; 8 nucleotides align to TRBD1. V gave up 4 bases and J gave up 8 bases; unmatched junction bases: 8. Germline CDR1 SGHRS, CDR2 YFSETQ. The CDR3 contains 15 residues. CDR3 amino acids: CASSRAGQVDSPLHF. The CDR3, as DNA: TGCGCCAGCAGCCGCGCGGGACAGGTGGATTCACCCCTCCACTTT.

The CDR3 DNA sequence: TGCAGTGCTAGTTGGGGGACCGGAAACACCATATATTTT. Encoded protein: CSASWGTGNTIYF. The chain uses TRBV20-1 and TRBJ1-3; a weak D match, TRBD1 (5 bases). Trimming shortened V by 3 bases and J by 4 bases, and 10 bases separated the two germline ends. Germline CDR1 DFQATT, CDR2 SNEGSKA (reference sequence). This CDR3 is 13 amino acids long.

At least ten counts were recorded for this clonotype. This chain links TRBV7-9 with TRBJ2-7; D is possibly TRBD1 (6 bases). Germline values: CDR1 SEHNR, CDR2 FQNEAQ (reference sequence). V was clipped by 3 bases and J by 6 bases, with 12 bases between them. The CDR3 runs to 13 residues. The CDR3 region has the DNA TGTGCCAGCAGCTTCAGGGGCTTCGCCGAGCAGTACGTC. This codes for CASSFRGFAEQYV.

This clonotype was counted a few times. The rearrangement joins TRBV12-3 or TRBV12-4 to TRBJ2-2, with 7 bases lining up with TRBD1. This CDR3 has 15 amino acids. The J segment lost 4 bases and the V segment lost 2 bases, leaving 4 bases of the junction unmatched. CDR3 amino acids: CASSLRDSFTGELFF. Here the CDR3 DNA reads TGTGCCAGCAGTTTAAGGGACAGCTTCACCGGGGAGCTGTTTTTT.

This CDR3 is CSATRQGMGLNEQFF. The CDR3 nucleotides read TGCAGTGCAACCCGACAGGGGATGGGACTGAATGAGCAGTTCTTC. The rearrangement joins TRBV20-1 to TRBJ2-1, with 8 bases identical to TRBD1. V gave up 6 bases and J gave up 7 bases; unmatched junction bases: 14. The CDR3 spans 15 residues. Germline V gene data show CDR1 as DFQATT and CDR2 as SNEGSKA (reference sequence).

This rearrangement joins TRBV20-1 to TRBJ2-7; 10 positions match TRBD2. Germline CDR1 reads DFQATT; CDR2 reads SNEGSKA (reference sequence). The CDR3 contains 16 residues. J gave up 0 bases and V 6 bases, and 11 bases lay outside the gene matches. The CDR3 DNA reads TGCAGTGCCTTGGATTCTAGCGGGGGAAGCTCCTACGAGCAGTACTTC. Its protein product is CSALDSSGGSSYEQYF.

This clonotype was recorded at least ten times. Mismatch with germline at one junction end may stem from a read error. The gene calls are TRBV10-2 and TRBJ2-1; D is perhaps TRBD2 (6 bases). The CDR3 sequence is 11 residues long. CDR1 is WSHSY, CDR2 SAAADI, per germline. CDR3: CASARRGGSIF. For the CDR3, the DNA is TGCGCCAGCGCGCGCCGGGGAGGTTCGATCTTC.

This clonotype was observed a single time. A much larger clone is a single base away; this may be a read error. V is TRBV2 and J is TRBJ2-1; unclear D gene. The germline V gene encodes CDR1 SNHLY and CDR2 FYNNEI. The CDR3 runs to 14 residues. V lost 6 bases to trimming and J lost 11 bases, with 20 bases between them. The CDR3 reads CASRSILDQNKQFF. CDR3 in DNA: TGTGCCAGCAGATCTATCCTGGACCAAAATAAGCAGTTCTTC.